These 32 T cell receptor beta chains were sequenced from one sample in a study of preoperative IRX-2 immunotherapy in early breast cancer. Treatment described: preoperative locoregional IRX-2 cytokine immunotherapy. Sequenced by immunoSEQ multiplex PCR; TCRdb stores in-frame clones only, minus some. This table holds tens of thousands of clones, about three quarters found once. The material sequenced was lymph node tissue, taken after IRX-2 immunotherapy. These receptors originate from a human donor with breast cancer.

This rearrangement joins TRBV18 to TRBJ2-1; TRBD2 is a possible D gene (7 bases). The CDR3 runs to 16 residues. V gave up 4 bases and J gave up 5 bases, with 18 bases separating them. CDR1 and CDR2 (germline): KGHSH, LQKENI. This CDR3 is CASSQWGGEFDNEQFF. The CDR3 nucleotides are TGTGCCAGCTCACAATGGGGGGGCGAATTTGACAATGAGCAGTTCTTC.

This chain's CDR3 is CASSLGTGIPAGYTF. The CDR3 nucleotides are TGTGCCAGCAGCTTAGGGACCGGGATTCCTGCTGGCTACACCTTC. The chain is built from TRBV7-1 and TRBJ1-2; a possible D gene is TRBD1 (5 bases). TRBV7-1 is flagged as an ORF with uncertain function. The V gene lost 4 bases and the J gene lost 7 bases, with 19 bases spanning the gap. The CDR3 is 15 residues long.

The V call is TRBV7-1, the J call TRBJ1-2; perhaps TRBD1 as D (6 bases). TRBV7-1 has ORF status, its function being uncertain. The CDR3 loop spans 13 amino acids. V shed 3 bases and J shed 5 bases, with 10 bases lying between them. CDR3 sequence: CASSSTGLYGYTF. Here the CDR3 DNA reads TGTGCCAGCAGCTCGACAGGACTTTATGGCTACACCTTC.

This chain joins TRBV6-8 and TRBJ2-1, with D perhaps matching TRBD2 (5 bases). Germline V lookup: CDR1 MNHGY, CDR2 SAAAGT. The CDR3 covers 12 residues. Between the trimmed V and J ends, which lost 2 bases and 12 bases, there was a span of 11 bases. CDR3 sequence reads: CASSYATRGQFF. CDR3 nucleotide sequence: TGTGCCAGCAGTTACGCGACCCGGGGGCAGTTCTTC.

The CDR3 sequence is CASSPGRWVADSYNEQFF. The CDR3 bases are TGTGCCAGCAGCCCGGGGCGGTGGGTAGCTGATTCCTACAATGAGCAGTTCTTC. This chain uses TRBV11-3 with TRBJ2-1; either TRBD1 or TRBD2 may fit D (5 bases each). The V end was cut by 5 bases, the J end by 1 base, with 21 bases between. This CDR3 has 18 amino acids. The germline CDR1 and CDR2 sequences are SGHNT and YENEEA.

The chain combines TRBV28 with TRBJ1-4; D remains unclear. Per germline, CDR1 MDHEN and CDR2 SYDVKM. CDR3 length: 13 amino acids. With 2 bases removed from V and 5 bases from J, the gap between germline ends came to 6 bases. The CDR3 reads CASSLVLNEKLFF. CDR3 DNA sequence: TGTGCCAGCAGTTTAGTTTTAAATGAAAAACTGTTTTTT.

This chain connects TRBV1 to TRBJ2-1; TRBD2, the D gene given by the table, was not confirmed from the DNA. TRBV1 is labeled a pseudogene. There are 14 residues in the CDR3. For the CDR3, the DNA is TGCGCCAGCAGCCAAGGGGAGGTGGTGAATGAGCAGTTCTTC. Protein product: CASSQGEVVNEQFF.

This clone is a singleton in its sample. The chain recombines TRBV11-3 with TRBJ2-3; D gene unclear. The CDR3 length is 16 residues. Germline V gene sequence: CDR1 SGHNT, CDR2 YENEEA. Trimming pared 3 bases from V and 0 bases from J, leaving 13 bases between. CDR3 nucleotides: TGTGCCAGCAGCTTGGCCGCGCAGGCTAGCACAGATACGCAGTATTTT. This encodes CASSLAAQASTDTQYF.

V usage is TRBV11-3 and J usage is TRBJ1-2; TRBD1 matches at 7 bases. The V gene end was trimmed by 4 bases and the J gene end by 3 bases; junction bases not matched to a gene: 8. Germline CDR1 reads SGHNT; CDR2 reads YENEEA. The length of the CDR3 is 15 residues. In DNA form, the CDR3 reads TGTGCCAGCAGCTCACAACAGGGGATATACTATGGCTACACCTTC. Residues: CASSSQQGIYYGYTF.

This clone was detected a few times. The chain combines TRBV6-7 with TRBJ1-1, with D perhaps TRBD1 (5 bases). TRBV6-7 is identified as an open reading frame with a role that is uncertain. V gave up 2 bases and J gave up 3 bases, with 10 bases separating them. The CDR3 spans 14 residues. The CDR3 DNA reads TGTGCCAGCAGTTACCCCAGGGTTGACACTGAAGCTTTCTTT. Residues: CASSYPRVDTEAFF.

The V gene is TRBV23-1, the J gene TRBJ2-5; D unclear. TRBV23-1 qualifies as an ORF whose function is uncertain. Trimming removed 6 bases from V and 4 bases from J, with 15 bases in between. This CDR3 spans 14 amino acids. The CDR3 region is CASSQVGQRETQYF. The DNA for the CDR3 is TGCGCCAGCAGCCAAGTCGGTCAACGAGAGACCCAGTACTTC.

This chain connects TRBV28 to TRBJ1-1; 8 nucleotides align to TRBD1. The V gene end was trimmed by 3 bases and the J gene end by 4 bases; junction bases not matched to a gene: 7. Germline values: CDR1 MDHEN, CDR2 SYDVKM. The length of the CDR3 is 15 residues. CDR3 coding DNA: TGTGCCAGCAGTTTCGTGTACGACAGGGGCACTGAAGCTTTCTTT. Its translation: CASSFVYDRGTEAFF.

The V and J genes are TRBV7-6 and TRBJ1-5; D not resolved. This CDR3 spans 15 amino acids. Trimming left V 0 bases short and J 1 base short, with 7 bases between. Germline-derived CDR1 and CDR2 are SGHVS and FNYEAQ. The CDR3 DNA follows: TGTGCCAGCAGCTTAGCCGCGGGGAGCAATCAGCCCCAGCATTTT. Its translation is CASSLAAGSNQPQHF.

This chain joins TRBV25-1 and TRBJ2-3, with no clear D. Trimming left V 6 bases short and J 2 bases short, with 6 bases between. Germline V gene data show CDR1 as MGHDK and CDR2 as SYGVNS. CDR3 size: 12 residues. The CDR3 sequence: CASSQATDTQYF. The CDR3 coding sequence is TGTGCCAGCAGCCAGGCCACAGATACGCAGTATTTT. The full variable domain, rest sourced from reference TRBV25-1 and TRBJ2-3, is EADIYQTPRYLVIGTGKKITLECSQTMGHDKMYWYQQDPGMELHLIHYSYGVNSTEKGDLSSESTVSRIRTEHFPLTLESARPSHTSQYLCASSQATDTQYFGPGTRLTVL.

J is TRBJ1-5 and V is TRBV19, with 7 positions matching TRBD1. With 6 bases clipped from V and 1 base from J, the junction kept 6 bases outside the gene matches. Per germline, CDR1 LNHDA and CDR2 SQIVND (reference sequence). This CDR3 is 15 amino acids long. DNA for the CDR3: TGTGCCAGTAGCCAGACAGGGACCAGCAATCAGCCCCAGCATTTT. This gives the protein CASSQTGTSNQPQHF.

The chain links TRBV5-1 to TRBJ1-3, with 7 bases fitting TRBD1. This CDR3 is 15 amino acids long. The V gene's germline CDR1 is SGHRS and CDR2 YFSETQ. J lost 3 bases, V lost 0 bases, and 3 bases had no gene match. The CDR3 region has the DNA TGCGCCAGCAGCTTGGAGGGGGCGGATGGAAACACCATATATTTT. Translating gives CASSLEGADGNTIYF.

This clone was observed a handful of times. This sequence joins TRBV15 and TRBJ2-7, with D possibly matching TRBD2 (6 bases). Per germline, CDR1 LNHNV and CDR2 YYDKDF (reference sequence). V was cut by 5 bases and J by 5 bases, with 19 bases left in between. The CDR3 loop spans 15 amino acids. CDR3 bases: TGTGCCACCAGCCCACCCCTAGCGCGGATCCACGAGCAGTACTTC. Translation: CATSPPLARIHEQYF. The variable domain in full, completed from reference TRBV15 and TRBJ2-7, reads DAMVIQNPRYQVTQFGKPVTLSCSQTLNHNVMYWYQQKSSQAPKLLFHYYDKDFNNEADTPDNFQSRRPNTSFCFLDIRSPGLGDTAMYLCATSPPLARIHEQYFGPGTRLTVT.

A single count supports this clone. The CDR3 nucleotides are TGTGCCAGCAGCTTAGACAGGTCAACCTACGAGCAGTACTTC. This translates into CASSLDRSTYEQYF. This chain uses TRBV11-3 with TRBJ2-7; D gene unclear. This CDR3 comprises 14 residues. The V and J ends lost 0 bases and 2 bases respectively, with 8 bases between them. CDR1 is SGHNT, CDR2 YENEEA, per germline.

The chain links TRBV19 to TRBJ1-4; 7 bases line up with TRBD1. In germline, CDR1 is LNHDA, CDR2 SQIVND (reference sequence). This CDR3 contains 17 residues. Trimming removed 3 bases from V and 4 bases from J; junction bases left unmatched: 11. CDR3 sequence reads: CASSMTGRTTFNEKLFF. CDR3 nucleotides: TGTGCCAGTAGTATGACAGGGCGAACTACCTTTAATGAAAAACTGTTTTTT. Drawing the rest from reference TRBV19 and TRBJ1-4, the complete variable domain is DGGITQSPKYLFRKEGQNVTLSCEQNLNHDAMYWYRQDPGQGLRLIYYSQIVNDFQKGDIAEGYSVSREKKESFPLTVTSAQKNPTAFYLCASSMTGRTTFNEKLFFGSGTQLSVL.

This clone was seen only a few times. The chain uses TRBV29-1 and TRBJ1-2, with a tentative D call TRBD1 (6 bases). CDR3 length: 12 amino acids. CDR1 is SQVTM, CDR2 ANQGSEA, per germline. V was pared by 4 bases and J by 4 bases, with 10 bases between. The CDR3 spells CSVGGGSYGYTF. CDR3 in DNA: TGCAGCGTTGGGGGGGGCAGCTATGGCTACACCTTC.

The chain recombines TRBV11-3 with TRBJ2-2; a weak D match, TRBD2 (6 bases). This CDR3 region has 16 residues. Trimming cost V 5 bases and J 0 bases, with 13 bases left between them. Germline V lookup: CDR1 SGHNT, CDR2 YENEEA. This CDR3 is CASSRSGTTNTGELFF. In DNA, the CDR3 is TGTGCCAGCAGCCGTAGCGGAACGACGAACACCGGGGAGCTGTTTTTT.

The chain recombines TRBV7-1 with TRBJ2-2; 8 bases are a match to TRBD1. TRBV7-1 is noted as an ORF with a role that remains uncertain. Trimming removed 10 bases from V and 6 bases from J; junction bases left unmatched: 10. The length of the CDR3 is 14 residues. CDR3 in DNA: TGTGCCACAGGACAGGGAGGTTCATCCGGGGAGCTGTTTTTT. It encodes CATGQGGSSGELFF.

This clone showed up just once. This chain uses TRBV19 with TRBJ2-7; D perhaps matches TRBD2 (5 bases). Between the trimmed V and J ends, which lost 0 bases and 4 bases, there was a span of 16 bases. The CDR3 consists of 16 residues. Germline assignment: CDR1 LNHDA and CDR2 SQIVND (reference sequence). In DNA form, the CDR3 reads TGTGCCAGTAGTATAGATCTGGACGGGGTGGGGTACGAGCAGTACTTC. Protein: CASSIDLDGVGYEQYF.

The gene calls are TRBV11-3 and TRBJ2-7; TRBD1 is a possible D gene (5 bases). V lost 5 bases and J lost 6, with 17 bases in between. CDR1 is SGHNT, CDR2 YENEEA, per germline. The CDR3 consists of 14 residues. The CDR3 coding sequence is TGTGCCAGCAGCCTGGACATCTTCGTCGGCGAGCAGTACTTC. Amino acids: CASSLDIFVGEQYF.

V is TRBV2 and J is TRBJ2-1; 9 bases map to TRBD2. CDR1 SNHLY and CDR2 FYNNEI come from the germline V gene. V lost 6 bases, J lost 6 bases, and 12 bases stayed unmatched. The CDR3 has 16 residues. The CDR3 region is CASSVELAGNSNEQFF. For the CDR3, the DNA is TGTGCCAGCAGCGTAGAGCTAGCGGGAAATTCCAATGAGCAGTTCTTC.

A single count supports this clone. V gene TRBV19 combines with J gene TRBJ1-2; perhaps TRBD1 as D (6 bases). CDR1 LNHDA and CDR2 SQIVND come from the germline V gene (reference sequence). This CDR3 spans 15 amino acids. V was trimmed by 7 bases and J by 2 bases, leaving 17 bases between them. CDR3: CASTTYAGTNYGYTF. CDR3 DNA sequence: TGTGCCAGTACCACTTACGCCGGGACAAACTATGGCTACACCTTC.

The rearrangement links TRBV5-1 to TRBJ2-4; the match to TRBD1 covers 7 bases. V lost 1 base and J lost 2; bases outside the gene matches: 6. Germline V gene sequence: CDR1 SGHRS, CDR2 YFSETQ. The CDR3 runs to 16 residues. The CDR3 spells CASSLSGTVTKNIQYF. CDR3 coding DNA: TGCGCCAGCAGCTTGTCCGGGACAGTGACCAAAAACATTCAGTACTTC.

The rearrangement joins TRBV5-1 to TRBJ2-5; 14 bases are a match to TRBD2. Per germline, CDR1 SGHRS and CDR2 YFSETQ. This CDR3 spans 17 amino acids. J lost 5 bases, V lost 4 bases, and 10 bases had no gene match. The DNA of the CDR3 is TGCGCCAGCAGCGGCCCCGGGACTAGCGGGAGTGAGGAGACCCAGTACTTC. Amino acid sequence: CASSGPGTSGSEETQYF.

CDR3 protein: CASSAPWAMNTEAFF. CDR3 nucleotide sequence: TGTGCCAGCAGTGCGCCCTGGGCCATGAACACTGAAGCTTTCTTT. V is TRBV28 and J is TRBJ1-1; D is unresolved. The V and J ends lost 5 bases and 0 bases respectively, with 13 bases between them. The CDR3 is made up of 15 amino acids. Germline loops: CDR1 MDHEN, CDR2 SYDVKM.

The CDR3 DNA follows: TGTGCCAGCAATCGGCCTAAAGAGACCCAGTACTTC. This codes for CASNRPKETQYF. J is TRBJ2-5 and V is TRBV6-8; D gene uncertain. Trimming shortened V by 7 bases and J by 3 bases, and 9 bases separated the two germline ends. The germline V gene encodes CDR1 MNHGY and CDR2 SAAAGT. The CDR3 covers 12 residues.

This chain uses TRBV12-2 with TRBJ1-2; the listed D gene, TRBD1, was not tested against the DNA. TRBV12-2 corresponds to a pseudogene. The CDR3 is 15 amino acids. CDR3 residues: CASRFQGASNYGYTF. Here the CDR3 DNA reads TGTGCAAGTCGCTTTCAGGGGGCATCTAACTATGGCTACACCTTC.

In DNA, the CDR3 is TGTGCCAGCAGGAGAGCGGGAGGGCCGGCAGAGACCCAGTACTTC. Its translation: CASRRAGGPAETQYF. The V gene is TRBV6-8, the J gene TRBJ2-5, with 10 bases fitting TRBD2. The CDR3 totals 15 residues. Unmatched junction bases numbered 8, after V lost 6 bases and J lost 4 bases. Germline V gives CDR1 MNHGY, CDR2 SAAAGT.